These T cell receptor beta chains were read from a single sample in a study of cytomegalovirus exposure and HLA in healthy donors. TCRdb's table, derived via immunoSEQ multiplex PCR, lists solely in-frame clones and lacks some. Here the sample spans some 150,000 clones, about 70% being singletons. Sequenced material: PBMCs. Every receptor here comes from a middle-aged woman in good health and CMV-seronegative. The CDR3 runs from the conserved cysteine through the conserved F or W. Each record gives: D gene, CDR3 length, J gene, V gene, clone size, CDR3 DNA, CDR3 protein. The D gene is left open where the match is weak. Clone size is shown for a subset of rows, as once, few, many or a class of expanded clone.

d_call: TRBD1; cdr3_length: 13; j_call: TRBJ1-2; v_call: TRBV2; clone_size: -; cdr3_nt: TGTGCCAGCAGTCGGGGACAGAGCGATGGCTACACCTTC; cdr3_aa: CASSRGQSDGYTF
d_call: TRBD1; cdr3_length: 15; j_call: TRBJ1-5; v_call: TRBV19; clone_size: -; cdr3_nt: TGTGCCAGTAGTATAGGGCCAGGGGGCCATCAGCCCCAGCATTTT; cdr3_aa: CASSIGPGGHQPQHF
d_call: -; cdr3_length: 14; j_call: TRBJ1-1; v_call: TRBV5-1; clone_size: -; cdr3_nt: TGCGCCAGCAGCTTGGCCAGTTTGAACACTGAAGCTTTCTTT; cdr3_aa: CASSLASLNTEAFF
d_call: -; cdr3_length: 16; j_call: TRBJ1-2; v_call: TRBV1; clone_size: -; cdr3_nt: TGCACCAGCAGCCCCCGACAGGGGGGGTCTAACTATGGCTACACCTTC; cdr3_aa: CTSSPRQGGSNYGYTF
d_call: -; cdr3_length: 16; j_call: TRBJ2-3; v_call: TRBV27; clone_size: few; cdr3_nt: TGTGCCAGCAGTTCAGTAAAAGGATGGAGGACAGATACGCAGTATTTT; cdr3_aa: CASSSVKGWRTDTQYF
d_call: TRBD1; cdr3_length: 13; j_call: TRBJ1-2; v_call: TRBV4-1; clone_size: -; cdr3_nt: TGCGCCAGCAGCCCAGACAGGGCGGGGGGCTACACCTTC; cdr3_aa: CASSPDRAGGYTF
d_call: -; cdr3_length: 14; j_call: TRBJ2-5; v_call: TRBV5-1; clone_size: -; cdr3_nt: TGCGCCAGCAGCCCGACTAGTGGCGGGCAGACCCAGTACTTC; cdr3_aa: CASSPTSGGQTQYF
d_call: TRBD1; cdr3_length: 15; j_call: TRBJ2-7; v_call: TRBV5-4; clone_size: -; cdr3_nt: TGTGCCAGCAGCAACGGCTGGGACAGGGCCCACGAGCAGTACTTC; cdr3_aa: CASSNGWDRAHEQYF
d_call: -; cdr3_length: 18; j_call: TRBJ2-2; v_call: TRBV5-1; clone_size: -; cdr3_nt: TGCGCCAGCAGCTTGCATTCTGTGGGGGGTATGAACACCGGGGAGCTGTTTTTT; cdr3_aa: CASSLHSVGGMNTGELFF
d_call: -; cdr3_length: 15; j_call: TRBJ1-2; v_call: TRBV28; clone_size: -; cdr3_nt: TGTGCCAGCAGTTTAGGCCACGGAGCGGGCTATGGCTACACCTTC; cdr3_aa: CASSLGHGAGYGYTF
d_call: TRBD1; cdr3_length: 14; j_call: TRBJ2-7; v_call: TRBV30; clone_size: -; cdr3_nt: TGTGCCTGGAGTGTAAAATCCAGGGGGCCCGAGCAGTACTTC; cdr3_aa: CAWSVKSRGPEQYF
d_call: -; cdr3_length: 13; j_call: TRBJ1-6; v_call: TRBV28; clone_size: -; cdr3_nt: TGTGCCAGCAGTTCGGGGGAACCCTCACCCCTCCACTTT; cdr3_aa: CASSSGEPSPLHF
d_call: -; cdr3_length: 14; j_call: TRBJ1-2; v_call: TRBV6-5; clone_size: -; cdr3_nt: TGTGCCAGCAGTTGGATAACAGGGTTTGGTGGCTACACCTTC; cdr3_aa: CASSWITGFGGYTF
d_call: -; cdr3_length: 15; j_call: TRBJ1-1; v_call: TRBV4-2; clone_size: -; cdr3_nt: TGTGCCAGCAGCCAAGCGACAGTGTTGAACACTGAAGCTTTCTTT; cdr3_aa: CASSQATVLNTEAFF
d_call: TRBD2; cdr3_length: 15; j_call: TRBJ2-1; v_call: TRBV6-5; clone_size: -; cdr3_nt: TGTGCCAGCACTAGGGGGACTAGCGGTTACAATGAGCAGTTCTTC; cdr3_aa: CASTRGTSGYNEQFF
d_call: -; cdr3_length: 15; j_call: TRBJ2-2; v_call: TRBV21-1; clone_size: -; cdr3_nt: TGTGCCCCCCAGAGGACAGGGCGCAAAACCGGGGAGCTGTTTTTT; cdr3_aa: CAPQRTGRKTGELFF
d_call: -; cdr3_length: 15; j_call: TRBJ1-2; v_call: TRBV6-4; clone_size: few; cdr3_nt: TGTGCCAGCAGTGAGGGGAGGGCAGGCAGCTATGGCTACACCTTC; cdr3_aa: CASSEGRAGSYGYTF
d_call: TRBD1; cdr3_length: 14; j_call: TRBJ2-7; v_call: TRBV18; clone_size: few; cdr3_nt: TGTGCCAGCTCAAGGGACAGCCTCTCCTACGAGCAGTACTTC; cdr3_aa: CASSRDSLSYEQYF
d_call: -; cdr3_length: 16; j_call: TRBJ2-7; v_call: TRBV7-9; clone_size: -; cdr3_nt: TGTGCCAGCAGCCCAACGGGCCTTAGCGGATCCTACGAGCAGTACTTC; cdr3_aa: CASSPTGLSGSYEQYF
d_call: TRBD1; cdr3_length: 13; j_call: TRBJ1-2; v_call: TRBV30; clone_size: -; cdr3_nt: TGTGCCTGGAGTGTAAGGACAGGGAGTGGCTACACCTTC; cdr3_aa: CAWSVRTGSGYTF
d_call: TRBD1; cdr3_length: 15; j_call: TRBJ2-1; v_call: TRBV28; clone_size: -; cdr3_nt: TGTGCCTTAAAACAGGGGGGAAGCTCCTACAATGAGCAGTTCTTC; cdr3_aa: CALKQGGSSYNEQFF
d_call: -; cdr3_length: 14; j_call: TRBJ2-3; v_call: TRBV30; clone_size: -; cdr3_nt: TGTGCCTGGAGTTTAGGTATTCAGGCAGATACGCAGTATTTT; cdr3_aa: CAWSLGIQADTQYF
d_call: -; cdr3_length: 13; j_call: TRBJ1-1; v_call: TRBV10-2; clone_size: -; cdr3_nt: TGCGCCAGTGGGGCCGCCAGGAACACTGAAGCTTTCTTT; cdr3_aa: CASGAARNTEAFF
d_call: TRBD2; cdr3_length: 19; j_call: TRBJ2-3; v_call: TRBV12-5; clone_size: once; cdr3_nt: TGTGCTAGTGGTTCCACGGGACTAGCGGGAGAAAAAGGGCCAGATACGCAGTATTTT; cdr3_aa: CASGSTGLAGEKGPDTQYF
d_call: TRBD1; cdr3_length: 15; j_call: TRBJ1-2; v_call: TRBV7-9; clone_size: -; cdr3_nt: TGTGCCAGCAGCTTAGCGCAGGGGGCGAGGTATGGCTACACCTTC; cdr3_aa: CASSLAQGARYGYTF
d_call: -; cdr3_length: 14; j_call: TRBJ1-1; v_call: TRBV29-1; clone_size: -; cdr3_nt: TGCAGCGTTGGAATAGGAGGGGAGATCACTGAAGCTTTCTTT; cdr3_aa: CSVGIGGEITEAFF
d_call: TRBD2; cdr3_length: 14; j_call: TRBJ2-7; v_call: TRBV28; clone_size: -; cdr3_nt: TGTGCCAGCAGTTTGAATCCGGGGGGGTACGAGCAGTACTTC; cdr3_aa: CASSLNPGGYEQYF
d_call: -; cdr3_length: 15; j_call: TRBJ1-6; v_call: TRBV6-5; clone_size: -; cdr3_nt: TGTGCCAGCAGTTACTCTGGGCAGTATAATTCACCCCTCCACTTT; cdr3_aa: CASSYSGQYNSPLHF
d_call: -; cdr3_length: 12; j_call: TRBJ2-3; v_call: TRBV6-5; clone_size: -; cdr3_nt: TGTGCCAGCGTGGGGTCAGGGGATACGCAGTATTTT; cdr3_aa: CASVGSGDTQYF
d_call: TRBD2; cdr3_length: 17; j_call: TRBJ2-1; v_call: TRBV7-9; clone_size: -; cdr3_nt: TGTGCCAGCAGCCGTTATTCTGGCGGGAGGATCATGAATGAGCAGTTCTTC; cdr3_aa: CASSRYSGGRIMNEQFF
d_call: -; cdr3_length: 16; j_call: TRBJ2-7; v_call: TRBV5-4; clone_size: -; cdr3_nt: TGTGCCAGCAGCTCCGACAGGTTGCAATCCTCCTACGAGCAGTACTTC; cdr3_aa: CASSSDRLQSSYEQYF
d_call: -; cdr3_length: 13; j_call: TRBJ1-6; v_call: TRBV7-6; clone_size: -; cdr3_nt: TGTGCCAGCAGCTTAGGCTTAGATTCACCCCTCCACTTT; cdr3_aa: CASSLGLDSPLHF
d_call: TRBD1; cdr3_length: 15; j_call: TRBJ2-3; v_call: TRBV10-1; clone_size: -; cdr3_nt: TGCGCCAGCAGTCCGGGACAGGGGTACACAGATACGCAGTATTTT; cdr3_aa: CASSPGQGYTDTQYF
d_call: -; cdr3_length: 14; j_call: TRBJ1-5; v_call: TRBV27; clone_size: -; cdr3_nt: TGTGCCAGCAGTTTAAGAGGGATAAATCAGCCCCAGCATTTT; cdr3_aa: CASSLRGINQPQHF
d_call: -; cdr3_length: 14; j_call: TRBJ2-3; v_call: TRBV5-1; clone_size: -; cdr3_nt: TGCGCCAGCAGCTTGGAACAGACAGCGGATACGCAGTATTTT; cdr3_aa: CASSLEQTADTQYF
d_call: TRBD1; cdr3_length: 15; j_call: TRBJ1-5; v_call: TRBV7-9; clone_size: few; cdr3_nt: TGTGCCAGCAGTGCGACAGGGGAGGACAATCAGCCCCAGCATTTT; cdr3_aa: CASSATGEDNQPQHF
d_call: TRBD1; cdr3_length: 15; j_call: TRBJ1-5; v_call: TRBV28; clone_size: -; cdr3_nt: TGTGCCAGCAGTGTCGGACAGGTCCGCAGCCAGCCCCAGCATTTT; cdr3_aa: CASSVGQVRSQPQHF
d_call: -; cdr3_length: 15; j_call: TRBJ1-3; v_call: TRBV7-9; clone_size: -; cdr3_nt: TGTTCCAGCAGCTCACCAGGGGTATCTGGAAACACCATATATTTT; cdr3_aa: CSSSSPGVSGNTIYF
d_call: -; cdr3_length: 12; j_call: TRBJ1-2; v_call: TRBV28; clone_size: -; cdr3_nt: TGTGCCAGCAGTTTCTTACGGTATGGCTACACCTTC; cdr3_aa: CASSFLRYGYTF
d_call: TRBD1; cdr3_length: 15; j_call: TRBJ2-1; v_call: TRBV6-4; clone_size: few; cdr3_nt: TGTGCCAGCAGTCCGGGACAGGGTTCCTACAATGAGCAGTTCTTC; cdr3_aa: CASSPGQGSYNEQFF
d_call: -; cdr3_length: 15; j_call: TRBJ1-6; v_call: TRBV15; clone_size: -; cdr3_nt: TGTGCCACCAGCCGAGCCCCCACCTCGGATTCACCCCTCCACTTT; cdr3_aa: CATSRAPTSDSPLHF
d_call: -; cdr3_length: 15; j_call: TRBJ1-5; v_call: TRBV13; clone_size: once; cdr3_nt: TGTGCCAGCAGCCTCACCGGGACAACAAGTGGTCCCCAGCATTTT; cdr3_aa: CASSLTGTTSGPQHF
d_call: TRBD1; cdr3_length: 12; j_call: TRBJ2-7; v_call: TRBV29-1; clone_size: -; cdr3_nt: TGCAGCGTTGAGGACAGGGGTTACGAGCAGTACTTC; cdr3_aa: CSVEDRGYEQYF
d_call: TRBD1; cdr3_length: 14; j_call: TRBJ1-1; v_call: TRBV19; clone_size: -; cdr3_nt: TGTGCCAGTAGTATAAATTCAGGGGGCGTTGAAGCTTTCTTT; cdr3_aa: CASSINSGGVEAFF
d_call: TRBD2; cdr3_length: 22; j_call: TRBJ2-1; v_call: TRBV9; clone_size: -; cdr3_nt: TGTGCCAGCAGCGTAGGAATATATTCCGGGACTAGCGGGACCCTTGTCTACAATGAGCAGTTCTTC; cdr3_aa: CASSVGIYSGTSGTLVYNEQFF
d_call: TRBD1; cdr3_length: 16; j_call: TRBJ1-6; v_call: TRBV6-5; clone_size: few; cdr3_nt: TGTGCCAGCAGTTCGGGACAGGGGACCTATAATTCACCCCTCCACTTT; cdr3_aa: CASSSGQGTYNSPLHF
d_call: TRBD1; cdr3_length: 15; j_call: TRBJ1-5; v_call: TRBV6-1; clone_size: -; cdr3_nt: TGTGCCAGCACTCCAGACAGGGGAGGCAATCAGCCCCAGCATTTT; cdr3_aa: CASTPDRGGNQPQHF
d_call: TRBD2; cdr3_length: 15; j_call: TRBJ2-1; v_call: TRBV18; clone_size: -; cdr3_nt: TGTGCCAGCTCACCAACTACTAGCGGGAGAAATGAGCAGTTCTTC; cdr3_aa: CASSPTTSGRNEQFF
d_call: -; cdr3_length: 15; j_call: TRBJ1-5; v_call: TRBV30; clone_size: -; cdr3_nt: TGTGCCTGGAGTCTGTACACGTATAGCAATCAGCCCCAGCATTTT; cdr3_aa: CAWSLYTYSNQPQHF
d_call: -; cdr3_length: 13; j_call: TRBJ1-1; v_call: TRBV14; clone_size: -; cdr3_nt: TGTGCCAGCAGCCAAGTCCCAGGGTCCCGAGCTTTCTTT; cdr3_aa: CASSQVPGSRAFF
d_call: -; cdr3_length: 14; j_call: TRBJ2-2; v_call: TRBV10-2; clone_size: -; cdr3_nt: TGCGCCAGCAGTGTGCCTACAGGGCGAGGGGAGCTGTTTTTT; cdr3_aa: CASSVPTGRGELFF